This TCR beta chain was recovered during a study of blood T cell repertoires in COVID-19. About the study: The samples span acute and convalescent COVID-19 from the United States, Italy and Spain.

The germline V gene encodes CDR1 KGHDR and CDR2 SFDVKD. V lost 9 bases to trimming and J lost 6 bases; unmatched junction nucleotides: 6. This CDR3 has 13 amino acids. The authors' processing: Reference gene primer amplification in the assay estimated nucleated cell counts. Using immunoSEQ multiplex PCR, the repertoire was profiled, and TCRdb retains in-frame clones only, with some absent. Clone size and V and J calls were adopted from that table, with D and trimming inferred from the DNA. The data show roughly 86,000 clones, approximately 89% seen once. The receptor was derived from a man aged 45 to 65 with active or convalescent COVID-19. The chain combines TRBV24-1 with TRBJ2-2, with 7 nucleotides matching TRBD2. Sequencing was done on a sample of peripheral blood. The CDR3 here is CATGGGISGELFF. CDR3 nucleotide sequence: TGTGCCACCGGGGGGGGTATCTCCGGGGAGCTGTTTTTT.